This T cell receptor beta chain comes out of a study of T cell responses to AZD1222 COVID-19 vaccine. Background on the study: Pooling covered second doses at about 4 or about 12 weeks. Study-wide results and limits: After two AZD1222 doses, spike-specific TCR breadth and depth rose versus day 0. Baseline seropositivity occurred in only a handful of AZD1222 recipients. Among spike-specific TCRs, nearly half reportedly target unmutated variant regions.

Note on this clone: Its antigen is unknown.

TCRdb keeps only in-frame clones here, not all; method: immunoSEQ multiplex PCR. The table shows around 160,000 clones, with 93% occurring only once. The clonotype comes from an adult in good health. Sequencing was performed on peripheral blood, taken on day 0 of AZD1222 vaccination.

The DNA for the CDR3 is TGTGCCAGCAGTGGCGACAGGGGGAGCAATCAGCCCCAGCATTTT. Amino acid sequence: CASSGDRGSNQPQHF. The V gene is TRBV2, the J gene TRBJ1-5, with 9 bases aligning to TRBD1. Germline V lookup: CDR1 SNHLY, CDR2 FYNNEI. V shed 4 bases, J shed 1 base, and the junction held 2 bases outside the gene matches. The length of the CDR3 is 15 residues. The variable domain in full, with the rest retrieved from reference TRBV2 and TRBJ1-5, is EPEVTQTPSHQVTQMGQEVILRCVPISNHLYFYWYRQILGQKVEFLVSFYNNEISEKSEIFDDQFSVERPDGSNFTLKIRSTKLEDSAMYFCASSGDRGSNQPQHFGDGTRLSIL.